This entry lists 18 T cell receptor beta chains sequenced from one sample in a study of T cells in Graves' hyperthyroidism and ophthalmopathy (dated by TCRdb to about 2019). Library prep was done by multiplex PCR. Instrument on record: Illumina HiSeq 2000. The TCR beta CDR3 regions were amplified from RNA transcripts. The first round of RT-PCR for the TCR CDR3 was performed with the HTBI primer set and the Qiagen OneStep RT-PCR kit. TCRdb cleaned the public reads at Q25 with fastp, built clones with MiXCR and kept in-frame beta chains. Duplicate CDR3 protein sequences are folded into a single record with the most common DNA and genes. This sample holds around 440,000 distinct CDR3 sequences; 15% to 17% were observed only once. 7.7% of the sample comes from the top ten. The material sequenced was blood. These receptors all stem from a woman aged 18-30 years with Graves' hyperthyroidism.

The table lists this clonotype with many counts. The chain joins TRBV28 to TRBJ2-3, with TRBD1 matching 7 bases. V lost 3 bases to trimming and J lost 3 bases; unmatched junction nucleotides: 9. The length of the CDR3 is 16 residues. CDR1 is MDHEN and CDR2 is SYDVKM in the germline V gene. CDR3 in amino acids: CASSLAGGGSTDTQYF. In DNA, the CDR3 is TGTGCCAGCAGTTTGGCAGGGGGTGGGTCTACAGATACGCAGTATTTT. The full variable domain, its missing parts supplied by reference TRBV28 and TRBJ2-3, is DVKVTQSSRYLVKRTGEKVFLECVQDMDHENMFWYRQDPGLGLRLIYFSYDVKMKEKGDIPEGYSVSREKKERFSLILESASTNQTSMYLCASSLAGGGSTDTQYFGPGTRLTVL.

This clonotype has ten or more counts. The chain combines TRBV2 with TRBJ1-5; TRBD1 might be the D (6 bases). CDR1 SNHLY and CDR2 FYNNEI come from the germline V gene. CDR3 size: 13 residues. V lost 7 bases, J lost 6 bases, and 13 bases lay in between. The CDR3 bases are TGTGCCAGCACCTTGGGACATTCTCAGCCCCAGCATTTT. This sequence encodes CASTLGHSQPQHF.

The chain combines TRBV18 with TRBJ1-2; D unresolved. Germline CDR1 is KGHSH and CDR2 is LQKENI. The CDR3 extends over 13 amino acids. V was shortened by 8 bases and J by 2 bases, with 12 bases between the two germline ends. CDR3 bases: TGTGCCAGCCCGAGGCCGGCAAACTATGGCTACACCTTC. Translation gives CASPRPANYGYTF.

There are many counts of this clonotype. The V call is TRBV24-1, the J call TRBJ2-7; 7 nucleotides align to TRBD1. With V trimmed by 4 bases and J by 5 bases, 7 bases remained unmatched. The CDR3 extends over 14 amino acids. CDR1 and CDR2 from the germline V gene are KGHDR and SFDVKD. CDR3 protein: CATSETGQANEQYF. DNA for the CDR3: TGTGCCACCAGTGAAACAGGACAGGCTAACGAGCAGTACTTC.

This chain joins TRBV27 and TRBJ1-2; D is unclear. Germline V gene lookup returns CDR1 MNHEY and CDR2 SMNVEV (reference sequence). The CDR3 runs 14 residues. V lost 4 bases and J lost 5, with 14 bases in between. The CDR3 bases are TGTGCCAGCAGTTCCGGACGGGCCACTTATGGCTACACCTTC. Translating gives CASSSGRATYGYTF.

This clonotype has at least ten counts. V is TRBV27 and J is TRBJ2-1, with 8 bases that match TRBD2. The CDR3 is 15 amino acids. Germline V gene lookup returns CDR1 MNHEY and CDR2 SMNVEV (reference sequence). V was pared by 10 bases and J by 0 bases, with 8 bases of the junction left unmatched. The CDR3 protein is CATLGLAGSYNEQFF. Here the CDR3 DNA reads TGTGCCACCCTTGGACTAGCCGGCTCCTACAATGAGCAGTTCTTC.

This clonotype was picked up many times. The chain recombines TRBV2 with TRBJ1-5, with D possibly matching TRBD1 (5 bases). CDR1 and CDR2 (germline): SNHLY, FYNNEI. The CDR3 spans 14 residues. V was shortened by 5 bases and J by 2 bases, with 10 bases between the two germline ends. The CDR3 here is CASSPGRGNQPQHF. The CDR3 DNA reads TGTGCCAGCAGTCCGGGACGGGGCAATCAGCCCCAGCATTTT.

The sample holds many counts of this clonotype. The chain is built from TRBV6-1 and TRBJ1-5, with TRBD1 identical over 7 bases. The CDR3 extends over 14 amino acids. Germline CDR1 and CDR2: MNHNS and SASEGT. V trimming: 1 base; J trimming: 7 bases; junction bases outside the gene matches: 4. Here the CDR3 DNA reads TGTGCCAGCAGTGAAGGACAGGGACCGCAGCCCCAGCATTTT. The encoded protein is CASSEGQGPQPQHF.

This clonotype was observed many times. The rearrangement links TRBV5-5 to TRBJ1-2; perhaps TRBD1 as D (5 bases). Germline V CDR1 and CDR2: SGHKS, YYEKEE (reference sequence). This CDR3 has 14 amino acids. The V end was cut by 0 bases, the J end by 4 bases, with 10 bases between. In DNA form, the CDR3 reads TGTGCCAGCAGCTTGGGACAGATCCTCTATGGCTACACCTTC. Translated, it gives CASSLGQILYGYTF.

There are many counts of this clonotype. The rearrangement links TRBV12-5 to TRBJ1-2; D uncertain. The V end was cut by 2 bases, the J end by 8 bases, with 9 bases between. The CDR3 is 12 amino acids. In germline, CDR1 is LGHNT, CDR2 FRNRAP. The CDR3 is CASGLPKRGYTF. The CDR3 DNA follows: TGTGCTAGTGGTTTGCCTAAGAGGGGCTACACCTTC.

This clonotype was counted ten times or more. The chain employs TRBV9 and TRBJ1-2, with D possibly matching TRBD1 (6 bases). CDR1 and CDR2 (germline): SGDLS, YYNGEE. The CDR3 covers 15 residues. Trimming pared 4 bases from V and 10 bases from J, leaving 23 bases between. The CDR3 is CASSPGWGTSASYTF. The CDR3 DNA follows: TGTGCCAGCAGCCCTGGCTGGGGGACATCGGCGTCCTACACCTTC.

This rearrangement joins TRBV19 to TRBJ2-7; D perhaps matches TRBD1 (6 bases). The V end was cut by 3 bases, the J end by 3 bases, with 12 bases between. This CDR3 is built from 14 residues. Germline V gene data show CDR1 as LNHDA and CDR2 as SQIVND (reference sequence). CDR3 in amino acids: CASSIGGGFYEQYF. The DNA of the CDR3 is TGTGCCAGTAGTATTGGGGGCGGTTTCTACGAGCAGTACTTC.

Ten or more counts support this clonotype. The chain combines TRBV20-1 with TRBJ1-6; 8 bases map to TRBD1. The V gene's germline CDR1 is DFQATT and CDR2 SNEGSKA (reference sequence). The CDR3 contains 15 residues. V dropped 1 base and J dropped 10; count of bases not matched to a gene: 9. The CDR3: CSARGNRDRRSPLHF. The CDR3 DNA is TGCAGTGCTAGAGGCAATCGGGACAGGAGGTCACCCCTCCACTTT.

In its sample, this clonotype was seen many times. The CDR3 DNA reads TGCAGTGCGGACGACCCGGGACATGAACACAATGAGCAGTTCTTC. Translation gives CSADDPGHEHNEQFF. This chain links TRBV20-1 with TRBJ2-1, with a possible D match to TRBD1 (6 bases). Germline V gives CDR1 DFQATT, CDR2 SNEGSKA (reference sequence). The V end lost 6 bases, the J end lost 5 bases, and 20 bases lay between the germline ends. The CDR3 has 15 residues.

This clonotype appeared a few times. V and J are TRBV12-3 or TRBV12-4 and TRBJ2-3; D could derive from TRBD1 or TRBD2 (6 bases each). The CDR3 sequence is 14 residues long. V was shortened by 1 base and J by 7 bases, with 12 bases between the two germline ends. The DNA of the CDR3 is TGTGCCAGCAGTTTAGGGATAGGGGGGCATACGCAGTATTTT. Its protein is CASSLGIGGHTQYF.

Many counts were recorded for this clonotype. The gene calls are TRBV5-1 and TRBJ2-1, with 11 bases identical to TRBD2. Germline V CDR1 and CDR2: SGHRS, YFSETQ. The CDR3 length is 16 residues. J was trimmed by 10 bases and V by 4 bases; bases with no gene match: 13. CDR3 bases: TGCGCCAGCAGCGATATCGATAGCGGGAGGGCCAACGAGCAGTTCTTC. It translates to CASSDIDSGRANEQFF.

This clonotype was counted ten times or more. The V and J genes are TRBV20-1 and TRBJ1-6; 8 bases line up with TRBD1. CDR1 and CDR2 (germline): DFQATT, SNEGSKA (reference sequence). This CDR3 is built from 15 residues. V shed 4 bases and J 3 bases; nucleotides not matched to a gene: 5. The CDR3 spells CSATPGTGYNSPLHF. The CDR3 DNA reads TGCAGTGCTACGCCTGGGACAGGCTATAATTCACCCCTCCACTTT.

The chain employs TRBV7-2 and TRBJ1-2; D remains ambiguous. Trimming removed 4 bases at V and 8 bases at J, with 11 bases between. The CDR3 sequence is 12 residues long. Germline V gene sequence: CDR1 SGHTA, CDR2 FQGNSA. Written as DNA, the CDR3 is TGTGCCAGCAGCTCGGGCCTTAAGGGCTACACCTTC. This gives the protein CASSSGLKGYTF.